This is a list of T cell receptor beta chains from one sample in a study of blood T cell repertoires in COVID-19. Assay used: immunoSEQ multiplex PCR; TCRdb lists only in-frame clones, some missing. The repertoire holds roughly 110,000 clones, with 84% as singletons. Sequenced sample: peripheral blood. Receptors were obtained from a human donor in a cohort sampled during active COVID-19. CDR3s include the opening cysteine and the closing phenylalanine or tryptophan. Each record gives: V gene, CDR3 protein.

>TRBV7-2
CASSLEPLAGINEQFF
>TRBV30
CAWKTPGQYTEAFF
>TRBV30
CAWSVQNGGTQYF
>TRBV5-1
CASSRGGSGANVLTF
>TRBV4-3
CASSYRVTTPNSPLHF
>TRBV7-9
CASSYGTGVNQPQHF
>TRBV21-1
CASSSVRDRVYEQYF
>TRBV3-1/TRBV3-2
CASSRTSYGYTF
>TRBV7-3
CASSWSGETQYF
>TRBV4-3
CASSQIGGINTQYF
>TRBV5-1
CASSLDVSGSYNEQFF
>TRBV7-3
CASSLKGWGLTSYNEQFF
>TRBV2
CASSPGTGFYGYTF
>TRBV18
CASSPPGQGGTDTQYF
>TRBV7-2
CASSLVGGGTEETQYF
>TRBV27
CASSPSPTSGSLGPRETQYF
>TRBV5-4
CASSSRVASDNEQFF
>TRBV27
CASRDAGTSYEQYF
>TRBV5-1
CASSWGQFLSGNTIYF
>TRBV6-6
CASSGTSGFQTDEQFF
>TRBV12-3/TRBV12-4
CASSGVANYGYTF
>TRBV19
CASSGQGRNQPQHF
>TRBV4-3
CASSQDQGANYGYTF